These T cell receptor beta chains were read from a single sample in a study of CD8 T cells in ankylosing spondylitis. One entry per CDR3 protein results from TCRdb running MiXCR on the 5' RACE reads. Of some 340,000 distinct CDR3 sequences in the sample, roughly 15% were seen once. The material sequenced was blood, either unsorted or a sorted T cell fraction (not recorded which). All receptors come from a male donor with ankylosing spondylitis or in good health (not recorded which). Each CDR3 is given with its conserved first and last residue. Each record gives: D gene, J gene, clone size, V gene, CDR3 protein, CDR3 DNA. A D gene is named only where the DNA matches it firmly. The size field is filled for only some rows; it gives once, few, many or a size class.

- TRBJ2-5 - TRBV7-8 CASSYRGGETQYF TGTGCCAGCAGCTACAGGGGGGGGGAGACCCAGTACTTC
TRBD2 TRBJ2-5 - TRBV7-9 CASSLIGAGEETQYF TGTGCCAGCAGCTTGATAGGAGCGGGAGAAGAGACCCAGTACTTC
TRBD2 TRBJ2-5 - TRBV4-2 CASSQDLAGGRETQYF TGTGCCAGCAGCCAAGATCTAGCGGGGGGAAGAGAGACCCAGTACTTC
- TRBJ1-1 many TRBV5-1 CASRTPGNTEAFF TGCGCCAGCAGGACCCCAGGGAACACTGAAGCTTTCTTT
- TRBJ2-1 - TRBV6-5 CASLSYNEQFF TGTGCCAGCTTGTCCTACAATGAGCAGTTCTTC
- TRBJ1-3 few TRBV12-3/TRBV12-4 CASSRDGSSGNTIYF TGTGCCAGCAGTCGGGACGGCTCCTCTGGAAACACCATATATTTT
- TRBJ1-1 few TRBV7-2 CASRLTGLNTEAFF TGTGCCAGCAGACTGACAGGCCTGAACACTGAAGCTTTCTTT
- TRBJ2-5 - TRBV30 CAWSAGETQYF TGTGCCTGGAGTGCAGGCGAGACCCAGTACTTC
TRBD2 TRBJ2-2 - TRBV5-1 CASSFPKHQLAGTGELFF TGCGCCAGCAGCTTCCCCAAGCATCAACTAGCGGGAACCGGGGAGCTGTTTTTT
- TRBJ2-3 few TRBV20-1 CSASFRPSDTQYF TGCAGTGCTAGTTTTCGTCCGTCGGATACGCAGTATTTT
- TRBJ1-1 - TRBV5-1 CASSLVEGVTEAFF TGCGCCAGCAGCTTGGTAGAAGGGGTCACTGAAGCTTTCTTT
- TRBJ2-7 few TRBV5-6 CASSAYSTSYEQYF TGTGCCAGCAGCGCCTACAGTACTTCCTACGAGCAGTACTTC
- TRBJ1-3 few TRBV5-1 CASSLNTGQSGNTIYF TGCGCCAGCAGCTTGAACACAGGGCAGAGTGGAAACACCATATATTTT
TRBD1 TRBJ2-2 - TRBV5-1 CASSFPGGLNTGELFF TGCGCCAGCAGCTTCCCAGGGGGATTGAACACCGGGGAGCTGTTTTTT
TRBD1 TRBJ2-3 - TRBV12-3/TRBV12-4 CASNRSPGGTDTQYF TGTGCCAGCAATAGATCTCCAGGGGGAACAGATACGCAGTATTTT
- TRBJ2-5 few TRBV5-6 CASSSERVAYGETQYF TGTGCCAGCAGCTCTGAAAGGGTGGCGTACGGTGAGACCCAGTACTTC
TRBD1 TRBJ1-1 - TRBV3-1 CASKLGDRGTEAFF TGTGCCAGCAAGCTTGGGGACAGGGGCACTGAAGCTTTCTTT
TRBD2 TRBJ2-7 few TRBV20-1 CSARGPGLAGVSEQYF TGCAGTGCTAGAGGCCCGGGACTAGCGGGAGTAAGCGAGCAGTACTTC
- TRBJ1-1 many TRBV4-2 CASSRVADNTEAFF TGTGCCAGCAGCCGAGTGGCGGACAACACTGAAGCTTTCTTT
- TRBJ2-7 few TRBV5-1 CASSLGTFYEQYF TGCGCCAGCAGCTTGGGCACCTTCTACGAGCAGTACTTC
- TRBJ2-1 - TRBV15 CATSSSYNEQFF TGTGCCACCAGCAGTAGCTACAATGAGCAGTTCTTC
- TRBJ2-1 - TRBV5-1 CASSLAAGFYNEQFF TGCGCCAGCAGCTTGGCGGCCGGTTTTTACAATGAGCAGTTCTTC
TRBD2 TRBJ2-3 many TRBV12-3/TRBV12-4 CASSLSGRAGDTQYF TGTGCCAGCAGTTTAAGCGGGAGGGCGGGAGATACGCAGTATTTT
- TRBJ1-1 few TRBV7-9 CASSLEQGNRAEAFF TGTGCCAGCAGCTTAGAGCAGGGTAATAGAGCTGAAGCTTTCTTT
- TRBJ2-1 many TRBV2 CASRLGDNGFF TGTGCCAGCAGACTAGGGGATAACGGGTTCTTC
- TRBJ1-1 many TRBV12-3/TRBV12-4 CASSFRTDTEAFF TGTGCCAGCAGTTTCAGGACAGACACTGAAGCTTTCTTT
TRBD1 TRBJ2-7 - TRBV9 CASSAKPEDRHLIYEQYF TGTGCCAGCAGCGCAAAGCCAGAGGACAGGCACCTTATCTACGAGCAGTACTTC
TRBD2 TRBJ2-3 - TRBV12-3/TRBV12-4 CAIGGAGTDTQYF TGTGCCATCGGGGGAGCGGGAACAGATACGCAGTATTTT
TRBD1 TRBJ2-1 - TRBV5-1 CASSPTRTGVDEQFF TGCGCCAGCAGCCCAACACGGACAGGGGTGGATGAGCAGTTCTTC
TRBD2 TRBJ2-1 - TRBV5-1 CASSPGTSGGVSYNEQFF TGCGCCAGCAGCCCAGGGACTAGCGGGGGGGTCTCCTACAATGAGCAGTTCTTC
- TRBJ2-1 few TRBV5-1 CASSFEPYNEQFF TGCGCCAGCAGCTTTGAGCCTTACAATGAGCAGTTCTTC
TRBD2 TRBJ2-5 few TRBV5-1 CASSLGTSGGGETQYF TGCGCCAGCAGCTTGGGTACTAGCGGGGGAGGAGAGACCCAGTACTTC
- TRBJ1-1 - TRBV12-3/TRBV12-4 CASSLGQHTEAFF TGTGCCAGCAGTTTAGGGCAGCACACTGAAGCTTTCTTT
TRBD1 TRBJ1-1 few TRBV18 CASSPDRVPDTEAFF TGTGCCAGCTCACCTGACAGGGTTCCTGACACTGAAGCTTTCTTT
TRBD2 TRBJ2-1 - TRBV5-5 CASSAGLAGTYNEQFF TGTGCCAGCAGCGCGGGACTAGCGGGGACCTACAATGAGCAGTTCTTC
- TRBJ1-2 few TRBV6-1 CASIPAGRVGGYTF TGTGCCAGCATCCCCGCCGGACGTGTGGGTGGCTACACCTTC
TRBD1 TRBJ2-7 - TRBV20-1 CSVGQGTTYEQYF TGCAGTGTCGGACAGGGGACGACCTACGAGCAGTACTTC
TRBD2 TRBJ2-7 - TRBV12-3/TRBV12-4 CASSRTSGKSSYEQYF TGTGCCAGCAGTCGGACTAGCGGGAAGAGCTCCTACGAGCAGTACTTC
TRBD1 TRBJ2-1 - TRBV20-1 CSALSRGRTYNEQFF TGCAGTGCTCTAAGCAGGGGGCGCACCTACAATGAGCAGTTCTTC
- TRBJ2-1 few TRBV5-1 CASSLAGSLNEQFF TGCGCCAGCAGCTTGGCCGGCAGCCTCAATGAGCAGTTCTTC
- TRBJ1-1 - TRBV20-1 CSARGVGAFF TGCAGTGCTAGAGGGGTTGGAGCTTTCTTT
- TRBJ1-1 few TRBV5-1 CASSLMGPNTEAFF TGCGCCAGCAGCTTGATGGGCCCGAACACTGAAGCTTTCTTT
- TRBJ2-2 few TRBV5-1 CASSLPDTYTGELFF TGCGCCAGCAGCTTGCCAGATACCTACACCGGGGAGCTGTTTTTT
TRBD2 TRBJ2-5 few TRBV27 CASSIPGLAGF TGTGCCAGCAGTATTCCGGGACTAGCGGGATTT
TRBD1 TRBJ2-2 - TRBV7-9 CASSPLPGQGRSGELFF TGTGCCAGCAGCCCACTCCCGGGACAGGGTCGATCCGGGGAGCTGTTTTTT
- TRBJ2-7 once TRBV3-1 CACSQPGTWTHEQYF TGTGCCTGCAGCCAGCCGGGGACTTGGACACACGAGCAGTACTTC
TRBD2 TRBJ2-7 - TRBV2 CASSERSGGSYEQYF TGTGCCAGCAGTGAACGTAGCGGGGGGTCCTACGAGCAGTACTTC
TRBD1 TRBJ1-2 many TRBV3-1 CASSLYGQGFGGYTF TGTGCCAGCAGCCTATACGGACAGGGCTTTGGTGGCTACACCTTC
- TRBJ1-2 few TRBV6-1 CASSEVGHVYGYTF TGTGCCAGCAGTGAAGTTGGACACGTCTATGGCTACACCTTC